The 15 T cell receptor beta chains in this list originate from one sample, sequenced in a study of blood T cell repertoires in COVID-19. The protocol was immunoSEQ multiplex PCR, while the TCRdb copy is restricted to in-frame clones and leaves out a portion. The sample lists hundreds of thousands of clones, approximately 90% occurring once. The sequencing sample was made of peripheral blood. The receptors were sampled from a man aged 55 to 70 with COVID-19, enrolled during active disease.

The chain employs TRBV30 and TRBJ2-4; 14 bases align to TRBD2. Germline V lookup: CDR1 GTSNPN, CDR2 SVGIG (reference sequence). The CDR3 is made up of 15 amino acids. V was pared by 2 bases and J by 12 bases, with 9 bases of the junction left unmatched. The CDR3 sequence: CAWSLGLAGATTQYF. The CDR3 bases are TGTGCCTGGAGTTTGGGACTAGCGGGAGCGACGACTCAGTACTTC. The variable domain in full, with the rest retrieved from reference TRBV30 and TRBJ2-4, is SQTIHQWPATLVQPVGSPLSLECTVEGTSNPNLYWYRQAAGRGLQLLFYSVGIGQISSEVPQNLSASRPQDRQFILSSKKLLLSDSGFYLCAWSLGLAGATTQYFGAGTRLSVL.

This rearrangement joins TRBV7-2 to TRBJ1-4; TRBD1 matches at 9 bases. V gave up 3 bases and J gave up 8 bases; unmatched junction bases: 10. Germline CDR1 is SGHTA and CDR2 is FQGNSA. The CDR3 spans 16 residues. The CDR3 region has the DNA TGTGCCAGCAGCTTTGAGCCGGGACAGGGAGGCGAAAAACTGTTTTTT. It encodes CASSFEPGQGGEKLFF.

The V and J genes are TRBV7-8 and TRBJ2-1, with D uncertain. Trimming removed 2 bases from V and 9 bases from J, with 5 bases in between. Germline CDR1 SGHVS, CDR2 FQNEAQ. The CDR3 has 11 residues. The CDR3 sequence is CASSLSVEQFF. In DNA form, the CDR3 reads TGTGCCAGCAGCTTATCCGTTGAGCAGTTCTTC.

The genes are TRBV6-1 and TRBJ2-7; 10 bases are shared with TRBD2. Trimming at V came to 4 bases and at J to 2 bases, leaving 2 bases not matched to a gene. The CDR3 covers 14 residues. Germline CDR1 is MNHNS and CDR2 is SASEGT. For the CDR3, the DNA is TGTGCCAGCAGTGCAGCGGGGGGGACCTACGAGCAGTACTTC. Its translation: CASSAAGGTYEQYF.

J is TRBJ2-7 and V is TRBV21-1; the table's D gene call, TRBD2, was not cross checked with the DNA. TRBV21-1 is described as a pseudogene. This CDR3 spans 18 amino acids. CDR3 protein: CASSKVSRLAEPSYEQYF. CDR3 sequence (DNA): TGTGCCAGCAGCAAAGTGTCACGGCTAGCGGAGCCCTCCTACGAGCAGTACTTC.

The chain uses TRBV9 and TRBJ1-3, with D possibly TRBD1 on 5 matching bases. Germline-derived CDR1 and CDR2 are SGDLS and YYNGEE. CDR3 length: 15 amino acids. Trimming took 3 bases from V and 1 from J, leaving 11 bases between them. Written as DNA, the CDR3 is TGTGCCAGCAGCGCCATGGGGGGTTCTGGAAACACCATATATTTT. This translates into CASSAMGGSGNTIYF.

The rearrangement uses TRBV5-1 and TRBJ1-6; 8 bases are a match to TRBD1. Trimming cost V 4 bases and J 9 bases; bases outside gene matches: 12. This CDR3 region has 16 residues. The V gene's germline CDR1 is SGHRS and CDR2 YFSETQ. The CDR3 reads CASSPAGAGGSSPLHF. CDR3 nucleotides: TGCGCCAGCAGCCCCGCGGGAGCAGGGGGCAGTTCACCCCTCCACTTT.

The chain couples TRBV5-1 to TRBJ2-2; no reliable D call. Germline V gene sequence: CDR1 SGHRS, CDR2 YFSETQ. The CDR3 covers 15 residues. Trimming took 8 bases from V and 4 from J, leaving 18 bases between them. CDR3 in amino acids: CASGLPGLSTGELFF. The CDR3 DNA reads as TGCGCCAGTGGGCTACCAGGTTTGAGCACCGGGGAGCTGTTTTTT.

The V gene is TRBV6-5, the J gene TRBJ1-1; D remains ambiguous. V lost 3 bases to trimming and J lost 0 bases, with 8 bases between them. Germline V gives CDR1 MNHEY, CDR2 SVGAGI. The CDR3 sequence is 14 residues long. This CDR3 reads CASSYSVVNTEAFF. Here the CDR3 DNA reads TGTGCCAGCAGTTATAGTGTCGTGAACACTGAAGCTTTCTTT.

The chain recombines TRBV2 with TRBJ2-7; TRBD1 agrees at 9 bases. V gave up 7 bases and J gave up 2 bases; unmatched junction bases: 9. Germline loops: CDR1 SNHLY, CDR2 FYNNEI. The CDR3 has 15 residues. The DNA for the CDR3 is TGTGCCAGCACCGAACCCGGGACAGGGACCTACGAGCAGTACTTC. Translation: CASTEPGTGTYEQYF.

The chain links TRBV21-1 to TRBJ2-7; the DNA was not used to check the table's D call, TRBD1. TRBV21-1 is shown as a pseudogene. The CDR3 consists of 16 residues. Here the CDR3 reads CASSPPRQGVSYEQYF. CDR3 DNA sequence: TGTGCCAGCAGCCCACCCCGACAGGGGGTCTCCTACGAGCAGTACTTC.

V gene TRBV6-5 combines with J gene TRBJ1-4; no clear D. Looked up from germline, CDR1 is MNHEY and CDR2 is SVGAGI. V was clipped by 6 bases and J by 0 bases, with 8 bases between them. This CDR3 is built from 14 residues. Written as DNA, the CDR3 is TGTGCCAGCAGCACGGGAGCAACTAATGAAAAACTGTTTTTT. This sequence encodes CASSTGATNEKLFF.

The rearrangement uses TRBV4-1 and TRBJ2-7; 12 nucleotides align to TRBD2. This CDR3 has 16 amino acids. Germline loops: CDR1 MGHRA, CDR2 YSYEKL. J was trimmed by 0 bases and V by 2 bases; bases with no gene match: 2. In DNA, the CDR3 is TGCGCCAGCAGCCAATTGACTAGCGGGAGCTCCTACGAGCAGTACTTC. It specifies CASSQLTSGSSYEQYF.

CDR3 DNA sequence: TGTGCCAGCAGTTTAAAGGGGCGGGGCTCCTACGAGCAGTACTTC. The encoded protein is CASSLKGRGSYEQYF. This rearrangement joins TRBV27 to TRBJ2-7; D perhaps matches TRBD2 (6 bases). Germline V lookup: CDR1 MNHEY, CDR2 SMNVEV (reference sequence). Trimming took off 2 bases at V and 0 bases at J, with 11 bases between the two ends. This CDR3 is 15 amino acids long.

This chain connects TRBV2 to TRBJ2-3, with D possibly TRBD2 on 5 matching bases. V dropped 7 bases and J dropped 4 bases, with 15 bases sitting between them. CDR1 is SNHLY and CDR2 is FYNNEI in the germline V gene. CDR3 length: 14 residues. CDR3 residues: CASTEGSVADTQYF. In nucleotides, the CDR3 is TGTGCCAGCACCGAGGGTAGCGTAGCAGATACGCAGTATTTT.